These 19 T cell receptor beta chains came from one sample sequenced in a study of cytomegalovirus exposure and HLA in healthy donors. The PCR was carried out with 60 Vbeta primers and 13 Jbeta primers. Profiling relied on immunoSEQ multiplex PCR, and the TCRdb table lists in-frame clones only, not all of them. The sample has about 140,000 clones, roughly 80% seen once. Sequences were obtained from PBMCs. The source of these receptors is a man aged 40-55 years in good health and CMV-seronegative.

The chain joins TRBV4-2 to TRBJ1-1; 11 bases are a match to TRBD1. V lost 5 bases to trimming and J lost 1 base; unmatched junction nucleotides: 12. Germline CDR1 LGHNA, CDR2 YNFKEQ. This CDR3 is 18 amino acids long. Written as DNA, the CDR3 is TGTGCCAGCAGCAACACTCAACGGGACAGGGGGAGGAACACTGAAGCTTTCTTT. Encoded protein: CASSNTQRDRGRNTEAFF.

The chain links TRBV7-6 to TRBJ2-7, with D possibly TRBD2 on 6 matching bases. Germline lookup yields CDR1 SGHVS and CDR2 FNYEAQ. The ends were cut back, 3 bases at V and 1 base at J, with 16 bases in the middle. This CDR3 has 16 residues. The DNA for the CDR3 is TGTGCCAGCAGCTTTAGTGGCGGGGCGATGTCCTACGAGCAGTACTTC. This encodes CASSFSGGAMSYEQYF.

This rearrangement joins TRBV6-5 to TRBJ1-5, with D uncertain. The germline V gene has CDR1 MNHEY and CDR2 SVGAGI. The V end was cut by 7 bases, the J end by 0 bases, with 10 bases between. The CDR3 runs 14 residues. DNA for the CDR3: TGTGCCAGCACCACAGAAAATAGCAATCAGCCCCAGCATTTT. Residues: CASTTENSNQPQHF.

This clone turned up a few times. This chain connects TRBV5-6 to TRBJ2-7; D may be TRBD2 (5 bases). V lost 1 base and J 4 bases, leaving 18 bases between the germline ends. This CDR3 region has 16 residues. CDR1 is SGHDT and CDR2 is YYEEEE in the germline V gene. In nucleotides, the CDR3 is TGTGCCAGCAGCTTGCCGGGGTCCAAGCCCCCATACGAGCAGTACTTC. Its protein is CASSLPGSKPPYEQYF.

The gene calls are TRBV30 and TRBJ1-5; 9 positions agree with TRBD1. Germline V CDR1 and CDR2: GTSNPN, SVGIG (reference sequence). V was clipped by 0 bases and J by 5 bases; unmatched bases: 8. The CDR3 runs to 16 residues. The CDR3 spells CAWSVPGGQGDQPQHF. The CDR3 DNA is TGTGCCTGGAGTGTACCAGGGGGACAGGGCGATCAGCCCCAGCATTTT.

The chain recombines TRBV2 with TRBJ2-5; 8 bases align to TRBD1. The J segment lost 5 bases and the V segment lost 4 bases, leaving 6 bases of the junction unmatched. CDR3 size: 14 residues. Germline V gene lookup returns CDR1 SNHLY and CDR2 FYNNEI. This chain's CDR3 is CASSVGQGRETQYF. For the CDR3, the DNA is TGTGCCAGCAGTGTAGGACAGGGTAGGGAGACCCAGTACTTC.

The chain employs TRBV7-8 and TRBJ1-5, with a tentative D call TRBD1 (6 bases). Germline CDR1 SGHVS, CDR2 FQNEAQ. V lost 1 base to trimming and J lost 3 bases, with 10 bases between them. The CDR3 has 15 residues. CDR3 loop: CASSLGGQYNQPQHF. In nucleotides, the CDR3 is TGTGCCAGCAGCTTAGGGGGGCAGTACAATCAGCCCCAGCATTTT.

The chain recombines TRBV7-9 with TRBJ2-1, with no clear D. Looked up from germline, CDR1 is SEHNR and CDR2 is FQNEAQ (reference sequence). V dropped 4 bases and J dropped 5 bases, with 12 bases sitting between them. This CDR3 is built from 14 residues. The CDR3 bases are TGTGCCAGCAGCTCCCTGGTTGCGCACAATGAGCAGTTCTTC. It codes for CASSSLVAHNEQFF.

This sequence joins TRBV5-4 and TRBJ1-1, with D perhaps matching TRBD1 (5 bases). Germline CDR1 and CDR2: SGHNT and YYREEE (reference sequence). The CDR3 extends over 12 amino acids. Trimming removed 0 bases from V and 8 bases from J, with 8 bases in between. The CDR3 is CASSLEAGEAFF. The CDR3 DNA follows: TGTGCCAGCAGCTTGGAGGCAGGGGAAGCTTTCTTT.

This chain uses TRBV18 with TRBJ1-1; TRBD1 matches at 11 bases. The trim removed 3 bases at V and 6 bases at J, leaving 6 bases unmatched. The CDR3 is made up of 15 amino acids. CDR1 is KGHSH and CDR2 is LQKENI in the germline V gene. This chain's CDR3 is CASSPIGQGAAEAFF. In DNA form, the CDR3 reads TGTGCCAGCTCACCGATCGGACAGGGGGCTGCTGAAGCTTTCTTT. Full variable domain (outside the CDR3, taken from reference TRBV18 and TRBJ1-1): NAGVMQNPRHLVRRRGQEARLRCSPMKGHSHVYWYRQLPEEGLKFMVYLQKENIIDESGMPKERFSAEFPKEGPSILRIQQVVRGDSAAYFCASSPIGQGAAEAFFGQGTRLTVV.

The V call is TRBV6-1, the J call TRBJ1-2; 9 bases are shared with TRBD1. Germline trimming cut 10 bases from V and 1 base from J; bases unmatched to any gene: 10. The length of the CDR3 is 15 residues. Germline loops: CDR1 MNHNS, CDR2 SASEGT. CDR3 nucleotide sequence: TGTGCCACCGCCCTGGGACAGGGAGTTAACTATGGCTACACCTTC. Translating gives CATALGQGVNYGYTF.

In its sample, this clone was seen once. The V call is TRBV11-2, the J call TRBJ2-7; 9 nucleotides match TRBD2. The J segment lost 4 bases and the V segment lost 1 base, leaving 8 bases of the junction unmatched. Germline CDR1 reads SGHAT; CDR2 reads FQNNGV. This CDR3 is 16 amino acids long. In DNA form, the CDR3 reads TGTGCCAGCAGCTTAGGAGCTAGCGGGGCGACGTACGAGCAGTACTTC. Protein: CASSLGASGATYEQYF.

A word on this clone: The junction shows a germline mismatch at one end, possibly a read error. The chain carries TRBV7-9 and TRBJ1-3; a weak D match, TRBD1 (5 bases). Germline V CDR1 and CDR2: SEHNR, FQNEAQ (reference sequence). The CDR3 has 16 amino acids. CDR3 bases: TGTGCCAGCAGCTATCCCAGGGAAAGCACCGGAACCACCATATATTTT. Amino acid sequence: CASSYPRESTGTTIYF.

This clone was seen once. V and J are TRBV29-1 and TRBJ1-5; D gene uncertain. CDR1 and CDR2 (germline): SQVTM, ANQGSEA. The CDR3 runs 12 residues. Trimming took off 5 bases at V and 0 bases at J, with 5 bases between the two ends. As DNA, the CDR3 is TGCAGCGTTCGGGATAGCAATCAGCCCCAGCATTTT. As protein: CSVRDSNQPQHF. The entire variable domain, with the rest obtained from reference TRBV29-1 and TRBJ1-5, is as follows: SAVISQKPSRDICQRGTSLTIQCQVDSQVTMMFWYRQQPGQSLTLIATANQGSEATYESGFVIDKFPISRPNLTFSTLTVSNMSPEDSSIYLCSVRDSNQPQHFGDGTRLSIL.

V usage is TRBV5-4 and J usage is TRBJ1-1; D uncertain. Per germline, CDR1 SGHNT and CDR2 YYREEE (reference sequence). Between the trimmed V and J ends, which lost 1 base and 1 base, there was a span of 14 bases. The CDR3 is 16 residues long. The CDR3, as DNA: TGTGCCAGCAGCTTGCCAGGCCTGGGAGGGAACACTGAAGCTTTCTTT. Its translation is CASSLPGLGGNTEAFF.

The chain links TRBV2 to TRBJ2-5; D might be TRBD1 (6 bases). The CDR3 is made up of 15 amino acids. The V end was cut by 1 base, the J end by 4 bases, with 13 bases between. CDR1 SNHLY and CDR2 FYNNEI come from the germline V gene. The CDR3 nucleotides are TGTGCCAGCAGTGAAGGTGGGGGCATCCTAGAGACCCAGTACTTC. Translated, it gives CASSEGGGILETQYF.

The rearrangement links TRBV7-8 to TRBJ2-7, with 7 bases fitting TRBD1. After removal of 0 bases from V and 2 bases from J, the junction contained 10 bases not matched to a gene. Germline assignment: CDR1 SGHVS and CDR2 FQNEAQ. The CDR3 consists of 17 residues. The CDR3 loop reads CASSLAVDRAPTYEQYF. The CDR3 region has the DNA TGTGCCAGCAGCTTAGCCGTTGACAGGGCACCCACCTACGAGCAGTACTTC.

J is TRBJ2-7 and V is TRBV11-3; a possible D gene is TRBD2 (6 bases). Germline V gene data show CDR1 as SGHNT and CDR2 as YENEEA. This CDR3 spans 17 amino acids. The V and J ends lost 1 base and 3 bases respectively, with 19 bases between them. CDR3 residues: CASSLASLALGGYEQYF. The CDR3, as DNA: TGTGCCAGCAGCTTAGCAAGCCTAGCGTTAGGTGGCTACGAGCAGTACTTC.

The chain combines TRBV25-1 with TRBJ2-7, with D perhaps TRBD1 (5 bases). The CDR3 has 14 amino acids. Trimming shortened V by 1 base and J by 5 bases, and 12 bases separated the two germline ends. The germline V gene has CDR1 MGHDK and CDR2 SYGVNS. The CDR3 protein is CASSELGPSDEQYF. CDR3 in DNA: TGTGCCAGCAGTGAATTGGGGCCCTCGGACGAGCAGTACTTC.